The present TCR beta chain was sequenced within a study of post-analysis software for immune sequencing data (dated by TCRdb to 2015 to 2017). Turning to the overall study: Disease courses on record covered relapsing-remitting, secondary progressive and progressive-relapsing multiple sclerosis, though some patients had no subtype annotation. The multiple sclerosis patient repertoires were compared with about a dozen previously published healthy control repertoires from donors aged about 6 to 28 years. A subset of samples was prepared in parallel using single-end sample barcoding, then pooled and co-amplified after Illumina adapter ligation. Broader findings and caveats from the paper: The multiple sclerosis patient group was slightly younger than the control group. Direct clustering with F measure showed strong co-clustering of samples prepared in the same batch, prompting a batch-effect correction. Patients showed significantly higher frequencies than controls for roughly five TRBV segments, among them TRBV5-6, TRBV5-1 and TRBV20-1. Compared with controls, multiple sclerosis patients had significantly lower normalized Chao1 diversity, a finding suggesting substantial peripheral T-cell clonal expansion.

Inclusive of the bounding cysteine and phenylalanine, the CDR3 is 15 residues long. CDR3 DNA only is kept here, 45 bases in frame from base 1. Library prep was done by PCR. Sequencing relied on an Illumina HiSeq 2500. Unique molecular identifiers were incorporated into TCR beta cDNA libraries to reduce PCR and sequencing biases. Per 1 to 10 million input T cells, some 500,000 cDNA molecules were obtained, such that each molecule approximated one T cell. The patient libraries were prepared and sequenced using the same protocol as the earlier healthy control dataset. Within a given batch, samples were prepared together, multiplexed and sequenced on the same HiSeq lane. Concerning the study's data processing: Raw barcoded reads were processed with MIGEC, and single-read molecular identifier groups were discarded before consensus assembly and CDR3 extraction. VDJtools was used for post-analysis of the clonotype tables, with diversity normalized by down-sampling every dataset to the smallest sample size. To correct batch-related cross-sample contamination, repertoire overlap clustering matched CDR3 amino acid sequences but not nucleotide sequences. The raw public reads went through TCRdb reprocessing: fastp at Q25, MiXCR clone calling, in-frame beta chains kept. For every CDR3 protein sequence, its rows merge into one entry that carries the most common genes and DNA. V and J calls and clone size were set by TCRdb, not the authors. Counted in this sample were roughly 620,000 distinct CDR3 sequences; 44% of them appeared once. Clones ranked in the top ten supply 1.5% to 2% of the sample.

TCR beta repertoires were profiled from peripheral blood of 10 to 15 young patients with multiple sclerosis to demonstrate the VDJtools post-analysis software. The multiple sclerosis patients were children and adolescents ranging in age from roughly 6 to 16 years. In its sample, this clonotype was seen once. What antigen it recognizes has not been identified. No base quality information exists; no much larger clone differs at one position. The sample comprised blood. This sequence uses TRBV12-3 or TRBV12-4 and TRBJ2-4; tentative D gene TRBD1, with 5 bases matching. The DNA end is a closer match to TRBJ2-7, so the J assignment may be wrong. This clonotype was obtained from a girl aged 5 to 17 with multiple sclerosis. The CDR3 corresponds to CASSHGPGLPYEQYF. The sequenced DNA is TGTGCCAGCAGCCATGGGCCAGGGCTCCCATACGAGCAGTACTTC.